The 10 T cell receptor beta chains given below trace back to one sample, sequenced in a study of blood T cell repertoires in COVID-19. Only in-frame clones appear in the TCRdb table, and some are missing; sequencing was by immunoSEQ multiplex PCR. The table records some 180,000 clones, more than 80% of them present only once. Sequenced: PBMCs or T cells enriched from blood (not recorded which). The receptors were gathered from a middle-aged man who had recovered from COVID-19.

The rearrangement joins TRBV19 to TRBJ1-1, with TRBD1 matching 7 bases. Germline V gene lookup returns CDR1 LNHDA and CDR2 SQIVND (reference sequence). Germline trimming cut 4 bases from V and 0 bases from J; bases unmatched to any gene: 8. CDR3 size: 16 residues. The CDR3 reads CASSTGTVPLNTEAFF. For the CDR3, the DNA is TGTGCCAGTAGTACCGGGACAGTACCCTTGAACACTGAAGCTTTCTTT.

The V and J genes are TRBV5-8 and TRBJ1-6, with TRBD1 as a possible D gene (6 bases). The germline gives CDR1 SGHTS, CDR2 YDEGEE. V lost 4 bases, J lost 5 bases, and 13 bases lay in between. This CDR3 has 15 residues. The CDR3 region has the DNA TGTGCCAGCAGCATTTGGACAGTAAATAATTCACCCCTCCACTTT. Translation gives CASSIWTVNNSPLHF.

V usage is TRBV5-1 and J usage is TRBJ1-4, with a tentative D call TRBD1 (6 bases). The V gene lost 0 bases and the J gene lost 0 bases, with 18 bases spanning the gap. In germline, CDR1 is SGHRS, CDR2 YFSETQ. The CDR3 spans 19 residues. The CDR3, as DNA: TGCGCCAGCAGCTTGGAACCGGGGGCGGGGGTTACAACTAATGAAAAACTGTTTTTT. It encodes CASSLEPGAGVTTNEKLFF.

This clone was seen once. The V call is TRBV7-9, the J call TRBJ2-7, with 10 bases identical to TRBD1. Germline CDR1 reads SEHNR; CDR2 reads FQNEAQ (reference sequence). The V gene end was trimmed by 2 bases and the J gene end by 5 bases; junction bases not matched to a gene: 9. CDR3 length: 16 amino acids. Here the CDR3 DNA reads TGTGCCAGCAGCTTATACGGCGGGACAGGGGTCCACGAGCAGTACTTC. Its protein product is CASSLYGGTGVHEQYF. Drawing the rest from reference TRBV7-9 and TRBJ2-7, the complete variable domain is DTGVSQNPRHKITKRGQNVTFRCDPISEHNRLYWYRQTLGQGPEFLTYFQNEAQLEKSRLLSDRFSAERPKGSFSTLEIQRTEQGDSAMYLCASSLYGGTGVHEQYFGPGTRLTVT.

The chain recombines TRBV20-1 with TRBJ2-7, with 7 bases aligning to TRBD2. The CDR3 has 14 amino acids. The V gene end was trimmed by 3 bases and the J gene end by 9 bases; junction bases not matched to a gene: 14. CDR1 is DFQATT, CDR2 SNEGSKA, per germline (reference sequence). The CDR3 DNA reads TGCAGTGCTAGTCAGACTAGCTCCCTAGAGGGGCAGTACTTC. Residues: CSASQTSSLEGQYF.

The chain links TRBV7-8 to TRBJ2-2; 7 bases map to TRBD2. The CDR3 sequence is 16 residues long. Germline values: CDR1 SGHVS, CDR2 FQNEAQ. With 6 bases clipped from V and 1 base from J, the junction kept 8 bases outside the gene matches. The CDR3 coding sequence is TGTGCCAGCAGTCCCCTAGCGGCCTTGAACACCGGGGAGCTGTTTTTT. This translates into CASSPLAALNTGELFF.

The chain joins TRBV18 to TRBJ1-1; D remains ambiguous. The CDR3 is 11 residues long. Germline V CDR1 and CDR2: KGHSH, LQKENI. V was trimmed by 8 bases and J by 5 bases, leaving 9 bases between them. The CDR3 here is CASPNQTEAFF. The CDR3 region has the DNA TGTGCCAGCCCCAACCAGACTGAAGCTTTCTTT. The whole variable domain, filled in from reference TRBV18 and TRBJ1-1, reads NAGVMQNPRHLVRRRGQEARLRCSPMKGHSHVYWYRQLPEEGLKFMVYLQKENIIDESGMPKERFSAEFPKEGPSILRIQQVVRGDSAAYFCASPNQTEAFFGQGTRLTVV.

The V call is TRBV5-4, the J call TRBJ1-1, with D maybe TRBD1 (5 bases). This CDR3 comprises 15 residues. CDR1 is SGHNT and CDR2 is YYREEE in the germline V gene (reference sequence). V was cut by 2 bases and J by 4 bases, with 15 bases left in between. The CDR3 DNA is TGTGCCAGCAGCTTAACTCGGCAGGGAGGCACTGAAGCTTTCTTT. Protein sequence: CASSLTRQGGTEAFF.

Written as DNA, the CDR3 is TGCGCCAGCCCGGGAGGACACCACTCTGGGGCCAACGTCCTGACTTTC. Translation: CASPGGHHSGANVLTF. The V and J genes are TRBV10-1 and TRBJ2-6; 7 nucleotides match TRBD2. CDR1 WNHNN and CDR2 SYGVQD come from the germline V gene (reference sequence). CDR3 length: 16 residues. With 8 bases clipped from V and 0 bases from J, the junction kept 7 bases outside the gene matches.

In nucleotides, the CDR3 is TGCGCCAGCAGCTTGAGAGCAATAGCGGATACCGGGGAGCTGTTTTTT. As protein: CASSLRAIADTGELFF. The chain is built from TRBV5-1 and TRBJ2-2; D might be TRBD2 (6 bases). Germline V CDR1 and CDR2: SGHRS, YFSETQ. The CDR3 is made up of 16 amino acids. The ends were cut back, 1 base at V and 5 bases at J, with 15 bases in the middle.